The entry below describes one T cell receptor beta chain. Its specificity is not known. The PCR made use of 60 Vbeta and 13 Jbeta primers. This table comes from immunoSEQ multiplex PCR, and its TCRdb copy is limited to in-frame clones, with some not included. The table lists more than 95,000 clones, 69% of them singletons. Nominally healthy donors provided the samples, though records likely missed some immune exposures. This sample is drawn from a study of cytomegalovirus exposure and HLA in healthy donors. Study findings and constraints: There were 150 to 200 TCR beta chains listed as cytomegalovirus-associated. In a later analysis, roughly 17,000 TCR beta sequences were associated with HLA alleles at 0.05 false discovery rate. CMV serostatus was the only recorded immune exposure for donors.

From germline, CDR1 is LNHDA and CDR2 SQIVND (reference sequence). Trimming took 7 bases from V and 8 from J, leaving 17 bases between them. The CDR3 loop spans 14 amino acids. The origin of this receptor is a man between 25 and 39 years old in good health and CMV-seronegative. Input material: PBMCs. This chain connects TRBV19 to TRBJ1-4, with D perhaps matching TRBD1 (6 bases). The DNA of the CDR3 is TGTGCCAGTACCCTAGGGGGAGAGGACGAAAAACTGTTTTTT. Translating it yields CASTLGGEDEKLFF.